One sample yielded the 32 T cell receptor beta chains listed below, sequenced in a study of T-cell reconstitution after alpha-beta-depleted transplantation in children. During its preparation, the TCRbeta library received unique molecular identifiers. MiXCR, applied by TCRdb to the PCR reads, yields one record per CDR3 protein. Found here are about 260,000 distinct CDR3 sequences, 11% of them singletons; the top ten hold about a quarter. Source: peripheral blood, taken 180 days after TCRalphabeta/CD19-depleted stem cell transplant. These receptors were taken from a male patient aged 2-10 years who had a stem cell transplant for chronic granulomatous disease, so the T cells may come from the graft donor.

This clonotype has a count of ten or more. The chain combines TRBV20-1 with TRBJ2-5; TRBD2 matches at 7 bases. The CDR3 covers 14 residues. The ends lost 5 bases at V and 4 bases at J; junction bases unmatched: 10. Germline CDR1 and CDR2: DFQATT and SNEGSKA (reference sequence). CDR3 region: CSAEWAGVGETQYF. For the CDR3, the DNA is TGCAGTGCTGAGTGGGCGGGAGTCGGAGAGACCCAGTACTTC.

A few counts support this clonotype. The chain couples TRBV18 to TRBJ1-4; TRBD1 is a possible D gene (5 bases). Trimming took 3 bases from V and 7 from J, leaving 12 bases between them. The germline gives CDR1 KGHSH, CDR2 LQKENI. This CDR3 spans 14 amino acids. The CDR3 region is CASSPGPAGEKLFF. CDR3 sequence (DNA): TGTGCCAGCTCACCGGGACCTGCCGGTGAAAAACTGTTTTTT. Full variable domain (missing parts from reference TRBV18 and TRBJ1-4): NAGVMQNPRHLVRRRGQEARLRCSPMKGHSHVYWYRQLPEEGLKFMVYLQKENIIDESGMPKERFSAEFPKEGPSILRIQQVVRGDSAAYFCASSPGPAGEKLFFGSGTQLSVL.

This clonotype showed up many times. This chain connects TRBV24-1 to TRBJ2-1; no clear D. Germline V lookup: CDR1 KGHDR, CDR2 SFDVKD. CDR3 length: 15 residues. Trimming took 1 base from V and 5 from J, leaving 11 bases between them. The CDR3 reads CATSDFGTANNEQFF. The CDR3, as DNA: TGTGCCACCAGTGATTTTGGCACGGCTAACAATGAGCAGTTCTTC.

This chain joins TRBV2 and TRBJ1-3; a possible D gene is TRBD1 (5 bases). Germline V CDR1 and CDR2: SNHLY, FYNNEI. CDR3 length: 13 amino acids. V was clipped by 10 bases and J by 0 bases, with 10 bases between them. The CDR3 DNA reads TGTGCCAATCGACAGAGCTCTGGAAACACCATATATTTT. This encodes CANRQSSGNTIYF.

For the CDR3, the DNA is TGTGCCAGCAGCCAGGAGATGAACACTGAAGCTTTCTTT. Protein product: CASSQEMNTEAFF. The J gene is TRBJ1-1, the V gene TRBV3-1; D not certain. Trimming shortened V by 3 bases and J by 0 bases, and 5 bases separated the two germline ends. This CDR3 spans 13 amino acids. The germline CDR1 and CDR2 sequences are LGHDT and YNNKEL (reference sequence).

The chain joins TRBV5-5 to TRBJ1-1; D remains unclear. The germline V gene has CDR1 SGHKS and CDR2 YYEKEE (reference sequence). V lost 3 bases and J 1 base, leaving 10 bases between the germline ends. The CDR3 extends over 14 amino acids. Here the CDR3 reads CASSSWTSNTEAFF. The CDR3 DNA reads TGTGCCAGCAGCTCTTGGACGTCGAACACTGAAGCTTTCTTT.

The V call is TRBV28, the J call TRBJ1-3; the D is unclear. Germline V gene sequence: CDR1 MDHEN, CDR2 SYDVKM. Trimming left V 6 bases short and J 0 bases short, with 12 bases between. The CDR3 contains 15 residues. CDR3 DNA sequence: TGTGCCAGCAGCACCACCGAACTCTCTGGAAACACCATATATTTT. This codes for CASSTTELSGNTIYF.

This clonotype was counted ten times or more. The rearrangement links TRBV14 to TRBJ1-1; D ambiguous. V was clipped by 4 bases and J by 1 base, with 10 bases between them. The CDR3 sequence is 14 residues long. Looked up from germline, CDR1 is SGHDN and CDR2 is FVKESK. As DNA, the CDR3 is TGTGCCAGCAGCCCTGCTGGGAAGAACACTGAAGCTTTCTTT. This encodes CASSPAGKNTEAFF.

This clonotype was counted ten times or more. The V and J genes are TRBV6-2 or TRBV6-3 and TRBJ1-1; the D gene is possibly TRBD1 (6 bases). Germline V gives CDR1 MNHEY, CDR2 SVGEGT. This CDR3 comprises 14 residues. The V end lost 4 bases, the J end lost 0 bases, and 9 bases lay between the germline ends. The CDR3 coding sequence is TGTGCCAGCAGTTGGACAGCTATGAACACTGAAGCTTTCTTT. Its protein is CASSWTAMNTEAFF.

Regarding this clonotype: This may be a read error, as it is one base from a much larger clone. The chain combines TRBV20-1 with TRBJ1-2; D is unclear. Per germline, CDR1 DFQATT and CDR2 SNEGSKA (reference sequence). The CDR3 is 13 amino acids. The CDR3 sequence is CSASEGVEYGDTF. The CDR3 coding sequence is TGCAGTGCTAGTGAAGGTGTAGAGTATGGCGACACCTTC.

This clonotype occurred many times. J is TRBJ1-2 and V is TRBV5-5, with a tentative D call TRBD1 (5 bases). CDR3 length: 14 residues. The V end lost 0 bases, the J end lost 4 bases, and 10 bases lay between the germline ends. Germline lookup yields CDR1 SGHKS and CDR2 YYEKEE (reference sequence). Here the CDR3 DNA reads TGTGCCAGCAGCTTGGAGCAGGGTCGCTATGGCTACACCTTC. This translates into CASSLEQGRYGYTF. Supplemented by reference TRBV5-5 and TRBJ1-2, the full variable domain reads DAGVTQSPTHLIKTRGQQVTLRCSPISGHKSVSWYQQVLGQGPQFIFQYYEKEERGRGNFPDRFSARQFPNYSSELNVNALLLGDSALYLCASSLEQGRYGYTFGSGTRLTVV.

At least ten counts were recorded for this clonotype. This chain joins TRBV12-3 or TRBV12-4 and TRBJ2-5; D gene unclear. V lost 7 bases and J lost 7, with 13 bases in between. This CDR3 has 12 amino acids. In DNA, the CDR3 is TGTGCCAGCACCCGAGATATGGTGACCCAGTACTTC. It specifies CASTRDMVTQYF.

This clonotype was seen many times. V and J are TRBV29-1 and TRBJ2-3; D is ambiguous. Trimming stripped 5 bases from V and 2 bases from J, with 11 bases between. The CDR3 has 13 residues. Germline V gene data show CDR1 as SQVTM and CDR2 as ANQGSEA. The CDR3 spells CSVYAPYTDTQYF. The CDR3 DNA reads TGCAGCGTTTATGCCCCCTACACAGATACGCAGTATTTT.

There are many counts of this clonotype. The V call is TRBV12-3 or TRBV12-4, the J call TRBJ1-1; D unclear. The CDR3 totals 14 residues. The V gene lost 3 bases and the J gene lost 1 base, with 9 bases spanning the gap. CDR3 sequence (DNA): TGTGCCAGCAGTTTTTCTGGGTCGAACACTGAAGCTTTCTTT. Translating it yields CASSFSGSNTEAFF.

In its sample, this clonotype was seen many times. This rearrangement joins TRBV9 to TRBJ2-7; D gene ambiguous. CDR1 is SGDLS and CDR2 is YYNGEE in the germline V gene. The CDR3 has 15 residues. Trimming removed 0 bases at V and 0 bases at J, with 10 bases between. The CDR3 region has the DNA TGTGCCAGCAGCGTAGGAGTCGGTTCCTCCTACGAGCAGTACTTC. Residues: CASSVGVGSSYEQYF.

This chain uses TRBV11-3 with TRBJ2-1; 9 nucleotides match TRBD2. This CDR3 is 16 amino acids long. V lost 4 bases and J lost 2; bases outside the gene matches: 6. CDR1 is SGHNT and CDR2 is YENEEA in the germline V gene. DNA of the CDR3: TGTGCCAGCAGCTCTCATTTAGCGGGAGCCTACAATGAGCAGTTCTTC. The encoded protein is CASSSHLAGAYNEQFF.

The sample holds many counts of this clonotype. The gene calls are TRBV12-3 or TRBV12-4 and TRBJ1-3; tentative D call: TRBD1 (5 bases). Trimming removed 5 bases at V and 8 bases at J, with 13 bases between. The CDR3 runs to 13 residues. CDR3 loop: CASSGRVRDTIYF. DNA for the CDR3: TGTGCCAGCAGTGGGAGGGTCAGGGACACCATATATTTT.

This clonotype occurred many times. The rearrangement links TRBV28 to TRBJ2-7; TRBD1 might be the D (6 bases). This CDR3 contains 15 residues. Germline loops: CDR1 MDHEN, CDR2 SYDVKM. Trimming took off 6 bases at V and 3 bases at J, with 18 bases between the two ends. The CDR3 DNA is TGTGCCAGCAGACCTATAGGACAGCGTAACTACGAGCAGTACTTC. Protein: CASRPIGQRNYEQYF.

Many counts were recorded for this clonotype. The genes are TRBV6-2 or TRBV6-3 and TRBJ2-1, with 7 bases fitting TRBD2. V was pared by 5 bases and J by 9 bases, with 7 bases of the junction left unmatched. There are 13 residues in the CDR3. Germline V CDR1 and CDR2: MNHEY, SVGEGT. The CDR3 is CASSRLAGPEQFF. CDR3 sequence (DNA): TGTGCCAGCAGTAGACTAGCAGGCCCTGAGCAGTTCTTC.

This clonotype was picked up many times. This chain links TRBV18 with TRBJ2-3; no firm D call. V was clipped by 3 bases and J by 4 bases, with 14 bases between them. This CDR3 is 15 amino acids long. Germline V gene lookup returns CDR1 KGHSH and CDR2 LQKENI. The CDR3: CASSPERAVADTQYF. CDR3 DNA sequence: TGTGCCAGCTCACCCGAAAGGGCGGTGGCAGATACGCAGTATTTT.

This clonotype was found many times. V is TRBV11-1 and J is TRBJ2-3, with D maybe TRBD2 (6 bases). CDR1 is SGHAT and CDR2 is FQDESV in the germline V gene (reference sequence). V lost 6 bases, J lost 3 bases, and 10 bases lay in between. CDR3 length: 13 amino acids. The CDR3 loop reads CASSERETDTQYF. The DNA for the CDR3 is TGTGCCAGCAGTGAACGGGAGACAGATACGCAGTATTTT.

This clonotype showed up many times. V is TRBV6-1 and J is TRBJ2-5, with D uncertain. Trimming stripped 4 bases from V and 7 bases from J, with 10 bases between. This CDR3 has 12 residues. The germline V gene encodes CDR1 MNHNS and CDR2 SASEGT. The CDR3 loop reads CASSVTSGTQYF. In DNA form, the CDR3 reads TGTGCCAGCAGTGTGACCTCGGGGACCCAGTACTTC.

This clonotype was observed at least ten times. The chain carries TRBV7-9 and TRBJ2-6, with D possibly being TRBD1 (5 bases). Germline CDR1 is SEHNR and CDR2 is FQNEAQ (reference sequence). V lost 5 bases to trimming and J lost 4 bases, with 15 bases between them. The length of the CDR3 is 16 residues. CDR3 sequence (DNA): TGTGCCAGCAGCGGAATGGCCACAGGCGGGGCCAACGTCCTGACTTTC. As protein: CASSGMATGGANVLTF.

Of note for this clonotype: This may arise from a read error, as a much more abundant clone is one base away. The chain's CDR3 is CASGPELGPEETQYF. The DNA of the CDR3 is TGCGCCAGCGGCCCAGAATTGGGGCCAGAAGAGACCCAGTACTTC. The chain links TRBV4-3 to TRBJ2-5; D might be TRBD1 (5 bases). The CDR3 length is 15 residues. V dropped 8 bases and J dropped 3 bases, with 19 bases sitting between them. Looked up from germline, CDR1 is LGHNA and CDR2 is YSLEER.

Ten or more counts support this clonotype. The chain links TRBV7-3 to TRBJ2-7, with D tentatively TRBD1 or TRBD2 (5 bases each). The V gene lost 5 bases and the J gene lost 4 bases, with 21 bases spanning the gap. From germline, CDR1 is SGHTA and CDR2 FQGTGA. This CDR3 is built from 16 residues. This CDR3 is CASSPPPVGVLYEQYF. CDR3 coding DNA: TGTGCCAGCAGCCCCCCCCCCGTGGGGGTTCTTTACGAGCAGTACTTC.

The CDR3 spells CASSMRAGGGADTQYF. The CDR3 DNA is TGTGCCAGCAGCATGCGAGCGGGAGGGGGGGCAGATACGCAGTATTTT. V gene TRBV5-4 combines with J gene TRBJ2-3; the match to TRBD2 covers 10 bases. The CDR3 runs to 16 residues. CDR1 is SGHNT, CDR2 YYREEE, per germline (reference sequence). The J segment lost 4 bases and the V segment lost 4 bases, leaving 9 bases of the junction unmatched.

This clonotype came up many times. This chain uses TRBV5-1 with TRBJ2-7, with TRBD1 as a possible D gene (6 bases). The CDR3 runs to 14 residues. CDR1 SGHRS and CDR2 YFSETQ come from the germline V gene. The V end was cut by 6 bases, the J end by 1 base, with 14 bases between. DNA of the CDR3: TGCGCCAGCAAGAGGTCAGGGGAGTCCTACGAGCAGTACTTC. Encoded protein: CASKRSGESYEQYF.

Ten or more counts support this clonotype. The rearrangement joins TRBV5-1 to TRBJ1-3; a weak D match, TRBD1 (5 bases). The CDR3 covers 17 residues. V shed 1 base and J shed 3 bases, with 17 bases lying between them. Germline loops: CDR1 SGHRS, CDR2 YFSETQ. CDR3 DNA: TGCGCCAGCAGCTTGACGCCCGACAGACGTGATGGAAACACCATATATTTT. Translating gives CASSLTPDRRDGNTIYF.

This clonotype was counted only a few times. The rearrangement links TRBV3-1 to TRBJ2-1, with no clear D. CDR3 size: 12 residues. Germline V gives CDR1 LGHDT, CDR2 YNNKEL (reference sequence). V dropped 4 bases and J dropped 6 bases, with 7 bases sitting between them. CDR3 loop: CASSPLRNEQFF. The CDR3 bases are TGTGCCAGCAGCCCCCTACGCAATGAGCAGTTCTTC.

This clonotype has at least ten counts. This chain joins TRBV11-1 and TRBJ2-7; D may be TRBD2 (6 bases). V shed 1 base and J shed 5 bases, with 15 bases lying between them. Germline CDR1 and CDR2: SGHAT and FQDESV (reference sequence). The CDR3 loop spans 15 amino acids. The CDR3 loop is CASSLVLRESHEQYF. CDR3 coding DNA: TGTGCCAGCAGCTTAGTACTACGGGAGTCCCACGAGCAGTACTTC.

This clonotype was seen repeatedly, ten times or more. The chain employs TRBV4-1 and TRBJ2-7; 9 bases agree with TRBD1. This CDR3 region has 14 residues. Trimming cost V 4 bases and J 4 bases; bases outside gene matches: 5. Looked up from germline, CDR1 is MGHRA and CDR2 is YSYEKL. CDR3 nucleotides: TGCGCCAGCAGCCGGTCCGGGACAGGGTACGAGCAGTACTTC. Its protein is CASSRSGTGYEQYF.

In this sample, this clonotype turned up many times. In DNA, the CDR3 is TGCGCCAGCTCGATCCTAAGCGGGCCCTACGAGCAGTACTTC. Translating it yields CASSILSGPYEQYF. V and J are TRBV5-1 and TRBJ2-7; the D gene is possibly TRBD2 (6 bases). Germline V gene data show CDR1 as SGHRS and CDR2 as YFSETQ. With 7 bases removed from V and 2 bases from J, the gap between germline ends came to 16 bases. This CDR3 region has 14 residues.